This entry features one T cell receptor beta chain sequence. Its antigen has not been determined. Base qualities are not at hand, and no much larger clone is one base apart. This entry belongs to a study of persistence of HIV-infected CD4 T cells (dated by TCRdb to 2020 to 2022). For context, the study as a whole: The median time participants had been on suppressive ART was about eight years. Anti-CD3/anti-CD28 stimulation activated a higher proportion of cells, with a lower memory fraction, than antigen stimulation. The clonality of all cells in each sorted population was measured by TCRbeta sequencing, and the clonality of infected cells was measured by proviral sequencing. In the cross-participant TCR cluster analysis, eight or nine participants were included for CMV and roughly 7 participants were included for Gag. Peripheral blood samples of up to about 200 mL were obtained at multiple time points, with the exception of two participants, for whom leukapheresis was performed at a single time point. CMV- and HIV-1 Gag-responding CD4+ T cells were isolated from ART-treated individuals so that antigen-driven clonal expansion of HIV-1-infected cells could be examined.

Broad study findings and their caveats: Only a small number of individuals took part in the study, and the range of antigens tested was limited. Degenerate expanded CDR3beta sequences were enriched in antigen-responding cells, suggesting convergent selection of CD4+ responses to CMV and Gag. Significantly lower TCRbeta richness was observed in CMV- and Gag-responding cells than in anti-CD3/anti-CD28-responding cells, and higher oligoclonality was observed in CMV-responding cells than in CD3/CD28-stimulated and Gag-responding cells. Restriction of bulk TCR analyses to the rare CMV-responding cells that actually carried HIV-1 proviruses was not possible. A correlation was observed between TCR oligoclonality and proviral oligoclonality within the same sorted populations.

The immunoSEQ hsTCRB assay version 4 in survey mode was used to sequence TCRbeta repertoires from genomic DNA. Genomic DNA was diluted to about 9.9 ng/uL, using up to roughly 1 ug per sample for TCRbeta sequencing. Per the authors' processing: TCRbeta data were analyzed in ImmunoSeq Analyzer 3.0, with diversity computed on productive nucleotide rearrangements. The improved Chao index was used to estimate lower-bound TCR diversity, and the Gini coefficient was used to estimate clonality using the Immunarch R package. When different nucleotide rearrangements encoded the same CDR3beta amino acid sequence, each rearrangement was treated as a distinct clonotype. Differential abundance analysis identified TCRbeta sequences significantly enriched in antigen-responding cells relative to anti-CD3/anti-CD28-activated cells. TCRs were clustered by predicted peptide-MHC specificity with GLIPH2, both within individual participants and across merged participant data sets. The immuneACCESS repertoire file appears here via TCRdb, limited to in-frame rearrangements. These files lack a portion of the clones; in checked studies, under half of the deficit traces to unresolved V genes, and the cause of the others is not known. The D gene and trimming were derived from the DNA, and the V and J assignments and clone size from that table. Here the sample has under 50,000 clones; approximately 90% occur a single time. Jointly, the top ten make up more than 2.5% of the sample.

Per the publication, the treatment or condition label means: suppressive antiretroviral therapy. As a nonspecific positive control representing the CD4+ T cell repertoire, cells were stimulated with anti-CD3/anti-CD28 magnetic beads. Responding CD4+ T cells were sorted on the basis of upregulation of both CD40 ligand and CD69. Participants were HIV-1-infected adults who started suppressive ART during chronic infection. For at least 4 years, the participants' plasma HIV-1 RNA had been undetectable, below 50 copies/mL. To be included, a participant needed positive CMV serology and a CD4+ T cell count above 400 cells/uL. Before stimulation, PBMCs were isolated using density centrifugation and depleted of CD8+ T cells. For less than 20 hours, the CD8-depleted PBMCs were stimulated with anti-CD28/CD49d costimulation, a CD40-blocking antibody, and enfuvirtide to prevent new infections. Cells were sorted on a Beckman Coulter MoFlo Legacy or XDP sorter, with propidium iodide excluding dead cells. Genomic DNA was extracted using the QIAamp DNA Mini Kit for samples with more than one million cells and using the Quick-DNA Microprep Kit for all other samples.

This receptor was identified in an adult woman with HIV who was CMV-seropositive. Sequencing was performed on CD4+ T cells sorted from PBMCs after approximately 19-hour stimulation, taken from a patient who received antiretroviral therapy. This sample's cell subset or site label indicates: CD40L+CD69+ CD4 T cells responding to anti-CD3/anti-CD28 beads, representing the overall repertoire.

The CDR3 protein: CASSFGSRETQYF. The nucleotide sequence reads as follows: TGTGCCAGCAGCTTTGGATCGCGCGAGACCCAGTACTTC. Here the chain combines TRBV5-6 and TRBJ2-5; no confident D gene assignment can be made. V is pared back by 2 bases and J by 5 bases, with 10 bases lying between the germline termini. The CDR3, cysteine through phenylalanine, is 13 amino acids long. Only the CDR3 DNA is retained, 39 bases long and in frame from the first base. CDR1 and CDR2, looked up from the germline V gene, are SGHDT and YYEEEE.